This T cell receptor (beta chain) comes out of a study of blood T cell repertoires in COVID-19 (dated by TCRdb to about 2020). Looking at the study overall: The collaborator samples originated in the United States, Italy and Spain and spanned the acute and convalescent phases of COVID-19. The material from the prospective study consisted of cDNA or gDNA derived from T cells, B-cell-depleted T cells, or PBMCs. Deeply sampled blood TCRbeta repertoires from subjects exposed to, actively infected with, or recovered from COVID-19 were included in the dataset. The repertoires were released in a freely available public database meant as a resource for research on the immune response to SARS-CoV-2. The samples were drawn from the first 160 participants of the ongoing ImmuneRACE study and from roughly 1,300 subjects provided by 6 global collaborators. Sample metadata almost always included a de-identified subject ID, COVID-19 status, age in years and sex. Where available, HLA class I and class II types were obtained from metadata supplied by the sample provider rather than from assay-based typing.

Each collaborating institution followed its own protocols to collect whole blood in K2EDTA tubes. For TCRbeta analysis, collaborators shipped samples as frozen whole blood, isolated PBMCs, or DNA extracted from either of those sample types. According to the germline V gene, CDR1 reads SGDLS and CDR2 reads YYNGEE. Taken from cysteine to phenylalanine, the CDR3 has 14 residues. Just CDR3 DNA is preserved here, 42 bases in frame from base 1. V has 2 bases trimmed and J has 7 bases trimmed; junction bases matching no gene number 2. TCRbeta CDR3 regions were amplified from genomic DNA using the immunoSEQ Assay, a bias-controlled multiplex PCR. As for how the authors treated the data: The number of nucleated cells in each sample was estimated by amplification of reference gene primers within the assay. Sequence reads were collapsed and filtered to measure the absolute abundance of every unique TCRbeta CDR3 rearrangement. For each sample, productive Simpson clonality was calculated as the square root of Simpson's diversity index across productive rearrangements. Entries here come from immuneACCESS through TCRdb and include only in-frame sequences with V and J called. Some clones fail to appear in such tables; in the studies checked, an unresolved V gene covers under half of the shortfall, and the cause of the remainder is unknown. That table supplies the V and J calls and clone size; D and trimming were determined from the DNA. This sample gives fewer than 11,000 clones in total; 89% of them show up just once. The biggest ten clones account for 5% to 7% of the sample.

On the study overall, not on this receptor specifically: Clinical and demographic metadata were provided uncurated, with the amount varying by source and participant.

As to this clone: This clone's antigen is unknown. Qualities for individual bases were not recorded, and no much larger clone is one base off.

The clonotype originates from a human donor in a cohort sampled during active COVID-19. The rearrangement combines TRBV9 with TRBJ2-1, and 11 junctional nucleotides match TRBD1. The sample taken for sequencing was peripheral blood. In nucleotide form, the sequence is TGTGCCAGCAGCGTTTGGGACAGGGGGAATGAGCAGTTCTTC. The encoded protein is CASSVWDRGNEQFF.